The source of this T cell receptor beta chain is a study of blood T cell repertoires in COVID-19. Method: immunoSEQ multiplex PCR; TCRdb's copy keeps in-frame clones and lacks some. The sample includes fewer than 300,000 clones, approximately 86% seen only once; the top ten take 2.5% to 3.5%. The table lists this clone with a few counts. Trimming at V came to 4 bases and at J to 0 bases, leaving 2 bases not matched to a gene. This CDR3 is 16 amino acids long. Per the germline V gene, CDR1 is SGHRS and CDR2 is YFSETQ. The V and J genes are TRBV5-1 and TRBJ2-7; 15 nucleotides line up with TRBD2. The source of this sequence is a woman aged 18-29 years with acute or convalescent COVID-19. The sample comprised peripheral blood. This chain's CDR3 is CASSPGLAGGSYEQYF. In DNA form, the CDR3 reads TGCGCCAGCAGCCCGGGACTAGCGGGAGGCTCCTACGAGCAGTACTTC.